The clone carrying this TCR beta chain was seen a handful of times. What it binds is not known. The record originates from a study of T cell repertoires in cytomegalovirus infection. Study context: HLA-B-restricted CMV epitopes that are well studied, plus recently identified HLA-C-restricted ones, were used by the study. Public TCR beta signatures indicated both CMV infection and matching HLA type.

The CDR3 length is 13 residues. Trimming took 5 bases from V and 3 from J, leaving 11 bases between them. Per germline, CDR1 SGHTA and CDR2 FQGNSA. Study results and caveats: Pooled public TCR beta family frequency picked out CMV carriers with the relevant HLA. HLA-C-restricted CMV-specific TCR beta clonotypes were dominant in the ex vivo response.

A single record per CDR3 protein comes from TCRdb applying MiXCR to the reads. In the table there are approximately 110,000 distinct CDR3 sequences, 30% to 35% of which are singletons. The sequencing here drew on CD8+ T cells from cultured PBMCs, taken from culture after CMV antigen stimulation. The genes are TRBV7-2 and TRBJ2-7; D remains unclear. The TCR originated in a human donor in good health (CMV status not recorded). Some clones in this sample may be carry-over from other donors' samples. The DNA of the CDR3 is TGTGCCAGCAGCCACTTTACCCTCTACGAGCAGTACTTC. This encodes CASSHFTLYEQYF.